These 19 T cell receptor beta chains were sequenced from one sample in a study of blood T cell repertoires in COVID-19. This table comes from immunoSEQ multiplex PCR, and its TCRdb copy is limited to in-frame clones, with some not included. The table includes 150,000 to 200,000 clones, about 86% detected once. The sample taken for sequencing was peripheral blood. The receptor source for this set is a woman older than 75 with acute or convalescent COVID-19.

CDR3 loop: CASSRGTGKTDTQYF. The CDR3 nucleotides read TGTGCCAGCAGCCGAGGGACAGGGAAAACAGATACGCAGTATTTT. The chain carries TRBV4-2 and TRBJ2-3; TRBD1 agrees at 9 bases. The V and J ends lost 4 bases and 3 bases, in that order; junction bases with no gene match: 5. This CDR3 contains 15 residues. Per the germline V gene, CDR1 is LGHNA and CDR2 is YNFKEQ.

The chain recombines TRBV3-1 (or the pseudogene TRBV3-2) with TRBJ2-6; D is possibly TRBD2 (5 bases). V was trimmed by 5 bases and J by 1 base, leaving 12 bases between them. The CDR3 is 16 amino acids. Germline V gene sequence: CDR1 LGHDT, CDR2 YNNKEL (reference sequence). This chain's CDR3 is CASSEAGGSGANVLTF. The CDR3 DNA sequence: TGTGCCAGCAGCGAGGCGGGCGGGTCTGGGGCCAACGTCCTGACTTTC.

The CDR3, as DNA: TGTGCCAGCAGTGAGGGGAGACTTTTTAATGAAAAACTGTTTTTT. Its protein is CASSEGRLFNEKLFF. The genes are TRBV6-1 and TRBJ1-4; no clear D gene. The CDR3 loop spans 15 amino acids. Trimming took 3 bases from V and 4 from J, leaving 12 bases between them. Germline V gives CDR1 MNHNS, CDR2 SASEGT.

The V call is TRBV4-3, the J call TRBJ1-1; 8 bases are shared with TRBD1. The germline V gene encodes CDR1 LGHNA and CDR2 YSLEER. The trim removed 0 bases at V and 11 bases at J, leaving 8 bases unmatched. The CDR3 consists of 14 residues. CDR3 sequence reads: CASSQDSRTGYAFF. The CDR3 nucleotides are TGCGCCAGCAGCCAAGACTCTCGGACAGGGTATGCTTTCTTT.

The chain combines TRBV20-1 with TRBJ2-1, with D perhaps matching TRBD2 (5 bases). Deletions cut 3 bases from V and 2 bases from J, with 11 bases between. Looked up from germline, CDR1 is DFQATT and CDR2 is SNEGSKA (reference sequence). CDR3 length: 14 residues. CDR3 amino acids: CSASALTTYNEQFF. Written as DNA, the CDR3 is TGCAGTGCTAGTGCCCTGACTACCTACAATGAGCAGTTCTTC.

The table lists this clone with a few counts. V usage is TRBV12-3 or TRBV12-4 and J usage is TRBJ1-4; 7 positions match TRBD1. Trimming removed 7 bases from V and 5 bases from J; junction bases left unmatched: 4. This CDR3 is 13 amino acids long. The CDR3 loop reads CASNPGQNEKLFF. CDR3 sequence (DNA): TGTGCCAGCAACCCGGGACAGAATGAAAAACTGTTTTTT.

A single count supports this clone. J is TRBJ2-4 and V is TRBV4-2; D possibly corresponds to TRBD1 (5 bases). Trimming left V 2 bases short and J 2 bases short, with 16 bases between. This CDR3 comprises 17 residues. Looked up from germline, CDR1 is LGHNA and CDR2 is YNFKEQ. This CDR3 is CASSQQTPGLTKNIQYF. The CDR3 bases are TGTGCCAGCAGCCAACAGACCCCAGGGCTCACCAAAAACATTCAGTACTTC.

The chain has TRBV7-8 and TRBJ1-5; D unresolved. Trimming pared 5 bases from V and 6 bases from J, leaving 11 bases between. The CDR3 has 13 amino acids. Looked up from germline, CDR1 is SGHVS and CDR2 is FQNEAQ. The CDR3 sequence: CASSPDTLQPQHF. The CDR3 DNA reads as TGTGCCAGCAGCCCTGACACTCTTCAGCCCCAGCATTTT.

This clone was picked up a small number of times. The chain is built from TRBV6-4 and TRBJ2-5; 12 nucleotides agree with TRBD2. This CDR3 has 17 residues. The germline V gene encodes CDR1 MRHNA and CDR2 SNTAGT. V shed 0 bases and J 5 bases; nucleotides not matched to a gene: 7. Here the CDR3 reads CASSDSPSGGAGETQYF. The CDR3 DNA follows: TGTGCCAGCAGTGACTCTCCTAGCGGGGGGGCCGGGGAGACCCAGTACTTC.

The chain has TRBV7-2 and TRBJ2-3; D call uncertain. Trimming removed 3 bases from V and 2 bases from J, with 9 bases in between. The germline V gene has CDR1 SGHTA and CDR2 FQGNSA. The CDR3 contains 14 residues. The CDR3 nucleotides are TGTGCCAGCAGCTTTGGCCGAAACACAGATACGCAGTATTTT. Translating gives CASSFGRNTDTQYF.

CDR3 sequence: CAIFPGLATNEQFF. The CDR3 DNA sequence: TGTGCCATCTTTCCGGGACTAGCCACAAATGAGCAGTTCTTC. J is TRBJ2-1 and V is TRBV9; TRBD2 agrees at 9 bases. CDR3 length equals 14 residues. Per germline, CDR1 SGDLS and CDR2 YYNGEE. V shed 9 bases, J shed 7 bases, and the junction held 11 bases outside the gene matches.

V and J are TRBV5-1 and TRBJ2-5, with D unclear. The CDR3 length is 13 residues. CDR1 is SGHRS, CDR2 YFSETQ, per germline. V was trimmed by 4 bases and J by 0 bases, leaving 7 bases between them. The CDR3 reads CASSHHNQETQYF. CDR3 coding DNA: TGCGCCAGCAGCCACCACAACCAAGAGACCCAGTACTTC. The full variable domain, rest sourced from reference TRBV5-1 and TRBJ2-5, is KAGVTQTPRYLIKTRGQQVTLSCSPISGHRSVSWYQQTPGQGLQFLFEYFSETQRNKGNFPGRFSGRQFSNSRSEMNVSTLELGDSALYLCASSHHNQETQYFGPGTRLLVL.

The CDR3: CATSRLYADTQYF. CDR3 DNA sequence: TGTGCCACCAGCCGTCTCTATGCGGATACGCAGTATTTT. This chain links TRBV15 with TRBJ2-3; D is undetermined. V lost 5 bases to trimming and J lost 6 bases, with 12 bases between them. The CDR3 contains 13 residues. Germline values: CDR1 LNHNV, CDR2 YYDKDF (reference sequence).

The genes are TRBV28 and TRBJ1-3; 7 nucleotides match TRBD1. The length of the CDR3 is 14 residues. The junction had 5 bases not matched to a gene; V was cut back by 7 bases and J by 2 bases. Germline values: CDR1 MDHEN, CDR2 SYDVKM. CDR3 nucleotides: TGTGCCAGCACCTCAGGGGGGACTGGAAACACCATATATTTT. The encoded protein is CASTSGGTGNTIYF.

CDR3 nucleotides: TGTGCCAGCAATGGAGCATACTCCTACGAGCAGTACTTC. It translates to CASNGAYSYEQYF. The V call is TRBV28, the J call TRBJ2-7, with no clear D. V lost 7 bases and J lost 0, with 10 bases in between. This CDR3 is 13 amino acids long. Germline V gene lookup returns CDR1 MDHEN and CDR2 SYDVKM.

This clone is a singleton in its sample. The chain recombines TRBV7-8 with TRBJ2-5; a possible D gene is TRBD2 (7 bases). The ends were cut back, 7 bases at V and 5 bases at J, with 14 bases in the middle. Germline V CDR1 and CDR2: SGHVS, FQNEAQ. This CDR3 is built from 13 residues. CDR3 sequence: CASTRGARETQYF. In nucleotides, the CDR3 is TGTGCCAGCACCCGGGGGGCGCGGGAGACCCAGTACTTC. The full variable domain, its missing parts supplied by reference TRBV7-8 and TRBJ2-5, is GAGVSQSPRYKVAKRGQDVALRCDPISGHVSLFWYQQALGQGPEFLTYFQNEAQLDKSGLPSDRFFAERPEGSVSTLKIQRTQQEDSAVYLCASTRGARETQYFGPGTRLLVL.

The rearrangement uses TRBV25-1 and TRBJ2-7, with 7 positions matching TRBD1. Unmatched junction bases numbered 11, after V lost 7 bases and J lost 5 bases. Germline V gene sequence: CDR1 MGHDK, CDR2 SYGVNS. The CDR3 has 14 amino acids. CDR3 in DNA: TGTGCCAGCAAGAAGGGGGCAGTGGGCCACGAGCAGTACTTC. Translation: CASKKGAVGHEQYF.

The chain carries TRBV19 and TRBJ1-2; no reliable D call. Trimming removed 3 bases at V and 0 bases at J, with 17 bases between. The CDR3 spans 17 residues. The germline CDR1 and CDR2 sequences are LNHDA and SQIVND (reference sequence). As DNA, the CDR3 is TGTGCCAGTAGTATTGACGGTCGGAGAACGTCTAACTATGGCTACACCTTC. It specifies CASSIDGRRTSNYGYTF.

This chain links TRBV6-2 or TRBV6-3 with TRBJ2-5; 7 bases align to TRBD1. The germline V gene has CDR1 MNHEY and CDR2 SVGEGT. This CDR3 is 13 amino acids long. Trimming took 2 bases from V and 5 from J; bases not matched to a gene: 2. This CDR3 is CASSYRGRETQYF. The CDR3 coding sequence is TGTGCCAGCAGTTACAGGGGGCGGGAGACCCAGTACTTC.